A single sample is the source of the 30 T cell receptor beta chains below, sequenced in a study of T-cell reconstitution after alpha-beta-depleted transplantation in children. Preparing the TCRbeta library involved the use of unique molecular identifiers. Each CDR3 protein is one row after TCRdb ran MiXCR on the PCR reads. The table has some 80,000 distinct CDR3 sequences, roughly 20% seen once; the top ten hold about 54%. The material was PBMCs, mostly from graft donor cells, obtained 360 days after TCRalphabeta/CD19-depleted stem cell transplant. All receptors derive from a male patient between 2 and 9 years old who had a stem cell transplant for acute lymphoblastic leukemia, so the T cells may come from the graft donor.

CDR3 sequence (DNA): TGCGCCAGCAGCTACAACCCGCGTCAGCGGGGGTATGAGCAGTTCTTC. Its protein is CASSYNPRQRGYEQFF. The chain combines TRBV5-1 with TRBJ2-1; 8 nucleotides align to TRBD2. Germline-derived CDR1 and CDR2 are SGHRS and YFSETQ. The CDR3 spans 16 residues. The J segment lost 8 bases and the V segment lost 3 bases, leaving 13 bases of the junction unmatched.

The J gene is TRBJ2-2, the V gene TRBV5-1, with D perhaps TRBD2 (6 bases). Trimming stripped 4 bases from V and 2 bases from J, with 12 bases between. The CDR3 loop spans 15 amino acids. Germline CDR1 is SGHRS and CDR2 is YFSETQ. The CDR3 DNA reads TGCGCCAGCAGCCCATTTGGGACTAACACCGGGGAGCTGTTTTTT. Its protein is CASSPFGTNTGELFF.

This clonotype was found many times. A junction end diverges from the germline sequence, so it may reflect a read error. The chain employs TRBV12-3 or TRBV12-4 and TRBJ2-7; D is undetermined. The CDR3 extends over 13 amino acids. In nucleotides, the CDR3 is TGTGCCAGCAGCTTAGGCCGGTCCTACGAGCAGTACTTC. Protein product: CASSLGRSYEQYF.

The table lists this clonotype with a few counts. The rearrangement uses TRBV6-4 and TRBJ2-1, with 10 bases matching TRBD2. Germline assignment: CDR1 MRHNA and CDR2 SNTAGT. The CDR3 has 15 residues. V shed 5 bases and J 7 bases; nucleotides not matched to a gene: 8. This CDR3 is CASSSSGSRANEQFF. The CDR3 region has the DNA TGTGCCAGCAGTTCTAGCGGGAGTAGAGCGAATGAGCAGTTCTTC.

In regard to this clonotype: Since a much larger clone is just one base distant, this may be a read error. The chain employs TRBV7-9 and TRBJ2-2; either TRBD1 or TRBD2 may supply D (5 bases each). The CDR3 has 15 residues. Looked up from germline, CDR1 is SEHNR and CDR2 is FQNEAQ (reference sequence). The CDR3 here is CASSRLGSHEGELVF. CDR3 DNA: TGTGCCAGCAGCCGCCTGGGGTCGCATGAAGGGGAGCTGGTTTTT.

The chain couples TRBV12-5 to TRBJ2-3; weak D call: TRBD1 (6 bases). Trimming took off 7 bases at V and 1 base at J, with 18 bases between the two ends. The CDR3 extends over 16 amino acids. The germline CDR1 and CDR2 sequences are LGHNT and FRNRAP. The CDR3 here is CASAPLPRGGTDTQYF. The CDR3 DNA reads TGTGCTAGTGCCCCCCTTCCCAGGGGAGGCACAGATACGCAGTATTTT.

This clonotype was observed many times. This chain joins TRBV2 and TRBJ2-5; D might be TRBD1 (5 bases). V shed 5 bases and J shed 5 bases, with 18 bases lying between them. Germline-derived CDR1 and CDR2 are SNHLY and FYNNEI. The CDR3 consists of 15 residues. The CDR3 DNA follows: TGTGCCAGCAGTCAACCAGGGTTGCCTGCCGAGACCCAGTACTTC. Its translation is CASSQPGLPAETQYF.

This chain joins TRBV10-3 and TRBJ2-1, with TRBD2 matching 10 bases. V was clipped by 0 bases and J by 8 bases; unmatched bases: 13. CDR1 is ENHRY, CDR2 SYGVKD, per germline. This CDR3 has 18 residues. CDR3 in DNA: TGTGCCATCAGTGAGTCGATGGGGGGTTCTAGCGGGAGCTATGAGCAGTTCTTC. Protein product: CAISESMGGSSGSYEQFF.

This clonotype was counted ten times or more. The chain is built from TRBV18 and TRBJ1-2, with 9 bases matching TRBD1. Germline trimming cut 3 bases from V and 2 bases from J; bases unmatched to any gene: 4. The CDR3 loop spans 15 amino acids. The germline V gene encodes CDR1 KGHSH and CDR2 LQKENI. DNA for the CDR3: TGTGCCAGCTCACCCGTCGGGACAGGGAACTATGGCTACACCTTC. It yields the protein CASSPVGTGNYGYTF. The whole variable domain, filled in from reference TRBV18 and TRBJ1-2, reads NAGVMQNPRHLVRRRGQEARLRCSPMKGHSHVYWYRQLPEEGLKFMVYLQKENIIDESGMPKERFSAEFPKEGPSILRIQQVVRGDSAAYFCASSPVGTGNYGYTFGSGTRLTVV.

This clonotype occurred many times. The chain carries TRBV11-2 and TRBJ2-3; 9 bases map to TRBD2. CDR1 and CDR2 (germline): SGHAT, FQNNGV. V lost 5 bases, J lost 3 bases, and 6 bases stayed unmatched. The CDR3 consists of 15 residues. DNA for the CDR3: TGTGCCAGCAGCCGAAGTAGCGGGAGTACAGATACGCAGTATTTT. This encodes CASSRSSGSTDTQYF.

This clonotype is labeled medium-sized. The CDR3 is CASSLGQGLKNEQYF. In DNA, the CDR3 is TGTGCCAGCAGCTTAGGTCAGGGCCTTAAGAACGAGCAGTACTTC. The chain carries TRBV7-9 and TRBJ2-7, with D possibly being TRBD1 (5 bases). CDR3 length equals 15 residues. Per the germline V gene, CDR1 is SEHNR and CDR2 is FQNEAQ (reference sequence). V dropped 1 base and J dropped 5 bases, with 15 bases sitting between them.

This chain connects TRBV12-3 or TRBV12-4 to TRBJ1-1, with D unresolved. Trimming shortened V by 0 bases and J by 0 bases, and 5 bases separated the two germline ends. CDR3 size: 14 residues. CDR3 sequence reads: CASSLAILNTEAFF. Here the CDR3 DNA reads TGTGCCAGCAGTTTAGCGATATTGAACACTGAAGCTTTCTTT.

On this clonotype itself: One end of the junction fails to match germline, which may point to a read error. The CDR3, as DNA: TGTGCCAGCAAAAGAGGGGGCTCCTACAAGGAGCAGTTCTTC. This sequence encodes CASKRGGSYKEQFF. The V call is TRBV27, the J call TRBJ2-1; TRBD1 matches 7 bases. Germline assignment: CDR1 MNHEY and CDR2 SMNVEV (reference sequence). The CDR3 contains 14 residues.

Written as DNA, the CDR3 is TGTGCCAGCAGCTTGTCGACTGGTAGGGATACGCAGTATTTT. It encodes CASSLSTGRDTQYF. The chain is built from TRBV7-9 and TRBJ2-3; D is ambiguous. Trimming cost V 3 bases and J 6 bases, with 13 bases left between them. The germline CDR1 and CDR2 sequences are SEHNR and FQNEAQ (reference sequence). CDR3 length: 14 residues.

The rearrangement links TRBV10-3 to TRBJ2-3; D gene unclear. V was cut by 3 bases and J by 2 bases, with 9 bases left in between. The CDR3 has 14 amino acids. Germline CDR1 and CDR2: ENHRY and SYGVKD. CDR3 protein: CAISERLNTDTQYF. For the CDR3, the DNA is TGTGCCATCAGTGAACGGCTTAACACAGATACGCAGTATTTT.

The J gene is TRBJ2-1, the V gene TRBV11-2; 7 bases fit TRBD2. The junction had 16 bases not matched to a gene; V was cut back by 3 bases and J by 8 bases. CDR3 length: 17 residues. The germline CDR1 and CDR2 sequences are SGHAT and FQNNGV. CDR3 nucleotides: TGTGCCAGCAGCTTGATGCGCGGGAGAACGAATGGCGATGAGCAGTTCTTC. It translates to CASSLMRGRTNGDEQFF.

The V and J genes are TRBV5-1 and TRBJ1-1; D not certain. Germline CDR1 is SGHRS and CDR2 is YFSETQ. Trimming pared 4 bases from V and 6 bases from J, leaving 10 bases between. The CDR3 contains 12 residues. CDR3 in DNA: TGCGCCAGCAGCAACGGTTTTGCTGAAGCTTTCTTT. This encodes CASSNGFAEAFF. Complete variable domain (other parts from reference TRBV5-1 and TRBJ1-1): KAGVTQTPRYLIKTRGQQVTLSCSPISGHRSVSWYQQTPGQGLQFLFEYFSETQRNKGNFPGRFSGRQFSNSRSEMNVSTLELGDSALYLCASSNGFAEAFFGQGTRLTVV.

The rearrangement links TRBV11-3 to TRBJ2-7; the D gene is possibly TRBD1 (6 bases). This CDR3 has 12 residues. Germline lookup yields CDR1 SGHNT and CDR2 YENEEA. Trimming cost V 5 bases and J 9 bases, with 14 bases left between them. The CDR3, as DNA: TGTGCCAGCAGCGCACAGGGTAAGCGGCAGTACTTC. Amino acids: CASSAQGKRQYF.

This clonotype was found a few times. The rearrangement links TRBV20-1 to TRBJ2-7, with 12 bases identical to TRBD2. Trimming at V came to 1 base and at J to 4 bases, leaving 14 bases not matched to a gene. Germline-derived CDR1 and CDR2 are DFQATT and SNEGSKA (reference sequence). The CDR3 runs 18 residues. DNA for the CDR3: TGCAGTGCTAGAGGGGGGTCTGGACTAGCGGGGAGGCTATACGAGCAGTACTTC. This encodes CSARGGSGLAGRLYEQYF.

This clonotype was seen a few times. The chain recombines TRBV12-3 or TRBV12-4 with TRBJ2-7; D perhaps matches TRBD2 (6 bases). V lost 6 bases and J lost 6, with 12 bases in between. The CDR3 runs to 12 residues. The CDR3, as DNA: TGTGCCAGCAGCCTTCTAGCGCGCGAGCAGTACTTC. Its translation: CASSLLAREQYF.

This clonotype was observed at least ten times. The chain uses TRBV3-1 and TRBJ2-3; D not certain. The CDR3 runs 14 residues. CDR1 LGHDT and CDR2 YNNKEL come from the germline V gene (reference sequence). Trimming removed 0 bases at V and 6 bases at J, with 10 bases between. The CDR3 region has the DNA TGTGCCAGCAGCCAAGATTGGTCGGAGGATACGCAGTATTTT. Translating gives CASSQDWSEDTQYF.

There are a few counts of this clonotype. This chain uses TRBV4-1 with TRBJ1-5; the D is unclear. This CDR3 region has 13 residues. Germline lookup yields CDR1 MGHRA and CDR2 YSYEKL. V lost 4 bases, J lost 5 bases, and 9 bases lay in between. CDR3 amino acids: CASSPDRHQPQHF. For the CDR3, the DNA is TGCGCCAGCAGCCCCGATCGGCATCAGCCCCAGCATTTT.

The chain joins TRBV7-9 to TRBJ1-6, with a possible D match to TRBD1 (5 bases). Germline CDR1 reads SEHNR; CDR2 reads FQNEAQ (reference sequence). CDR3 length: 15 amino acids. The ends were cut back, 1 base at V and 7 bases at J, with 11 bases in the middle. CDR3 DNA: TGTGCCAGCAGCTTAGTTGGGACGGGGAATTCACCCCTCCACTTT. Translation: CASSLVGTGNSPLHF. The whole variable domain, remainder taken from reference TRBV7-9 and TRBJ1-6, is DTGVSQNPRHKITKRGQNVTFRCDPISEHNRLYWYRQTLGQGPEFLTYFQNEAQLEKSRLLSDRFSAERPKGSFSTLEIQRTEQGDSAMYLCASSLVGTGNSPLHFGNGTRLTVT.

At least ten counts were recorded for this clonotype. The chain combines TRBV12-3 or TRBV12-4 with TRBJ1-1; the D gene is possibly TRBD1 (5 bases). There are 13 residues in the CDR3. V lost 5 bases and J lost 1, with 8 bases in between. CDR3 sequence: CASSLTGNTEAFF. CDR3 nucleotides: TGTGCCAGCAGTCTCACAGGGAACACTGAAGCTTTCTTT.

This clonotype was counted at least ten times. The chain has TRBV5-1 and TRBJ2-5; tentative D call: TRBD1 (5 bases). Per the germline V gene, CDR1 is SGHRS and CDR2 is YFSETQ. The germline V and J ends were trimmed by 1 base and 2 bases, with 15 bases remaining between them. The CDR3 contains 16 residues. This CDR3 is CASSLTSGLRQETQYF. Written as DNA, the CDR3 is TGCGCCAGCAGCTTGACTTCAGGGTTGCGGCAAGAGACCCAGTACTTC.

The table lists this clonotype with a few counts. The chain uses TRBV2 and TRBJ2-7, with TRBD1 as a possible D gene (5 bases). Trimming cost V 3 bases and J 2 bases, with 11 bases left between them. Germline assignment: CDR1 SNHLY and CDR2 FYNNEI. CDR3 length equals 14 residues. CDR3 sequence: CASSDPRQPYEQYF. The CDR3 DNA is TGTGCCAGCAGTGACCCTCGACAGCCCTACGAGCAGTACTTC. The full variable domain, with the rest looked up from reference TRBV2 and TRBJ2-7, is EPEVTQTPSHQVTQMGQEVILRCVPISNHLYFYWYRQILGQKVEFLVSFYNNEISEKSEIFDDQFSVERPDGSNFTLKIRSTKLEDSAMYFCASSDPRQPYEQYFGPGTRLTVT.

Turning to this clonotype: At one end, the junction sequence differs from germline, possibly due to a read error. This sequence joins TRBV10-2 and TRBJ2-5; 8 bases line up with TRBD2. Germline V gene lookup returns CDR1 WSHSY and CDR2 SAAADI. The length of the CDR3 is 15 residues. CDR3 protein: CTSSGTRGQVETQYF. CDR3 bases: TGCACCAGCAGTGGGACTAGGGGCCAAGTCGAGACCCAGTACTTC.

This clonotype was detected only a few times. The J gene is TRBJ2-1, the V gene TRBV10-3; 12 positions match TRBD2. There are 18 residues in the CDR3. The V gene end was trimmed by 5 bases and the J gene end by 0 bases; junction bases not matched to a gene: 8. Germline CDR1 is ENHRY and CDR2 is SYGVKD. The CDR3 sequence is CAISTGTSGLSSYNEQFF. The CDR3 bases are TGTGCCATCAGTACCGGGACTAGCGGGCTAAGCTCCTACAATGAGCAGTTCTTC.

The chain couples TRBV7-9 to TRBJ2-1; 11 bases match TRBD2. The germline V gene encodes CDR1 SEHNR and CDR2 FQNEAQ (reference sequence). The J segment lost 8 bases and the V segment lost 1 base, leaving 7 bases of the junction unmatched. The CDR3 runs 16 residues. The CDR3 loop is CASSLEASGRFDEQFF. The DNA for the CDR3 is TGTGCCAGCAGCTTAGAGGCTAGCGGGAGGTTCGATGAGCAGTTCTTC.

This clonotype was recorded at least ten times. The genes are TRBV5-1 and TRBJ2-1; TRBD2 matches 7 bases. Per germline, CDR1 SGHRS and CDR2 YFSETQ. Trimming at V came to 3 bases and at J to 5 bases, leaving 8 bases not matched to a gene. The length of the CDR3 is 15 residues. CDR3 sequence: CASSSREGRHNEQFF. CDR3 nucleotide sequence: TGCGCCAGCAGCTCGAGGGAGGGCCGTCACAATGAGCAGTTCTTC.